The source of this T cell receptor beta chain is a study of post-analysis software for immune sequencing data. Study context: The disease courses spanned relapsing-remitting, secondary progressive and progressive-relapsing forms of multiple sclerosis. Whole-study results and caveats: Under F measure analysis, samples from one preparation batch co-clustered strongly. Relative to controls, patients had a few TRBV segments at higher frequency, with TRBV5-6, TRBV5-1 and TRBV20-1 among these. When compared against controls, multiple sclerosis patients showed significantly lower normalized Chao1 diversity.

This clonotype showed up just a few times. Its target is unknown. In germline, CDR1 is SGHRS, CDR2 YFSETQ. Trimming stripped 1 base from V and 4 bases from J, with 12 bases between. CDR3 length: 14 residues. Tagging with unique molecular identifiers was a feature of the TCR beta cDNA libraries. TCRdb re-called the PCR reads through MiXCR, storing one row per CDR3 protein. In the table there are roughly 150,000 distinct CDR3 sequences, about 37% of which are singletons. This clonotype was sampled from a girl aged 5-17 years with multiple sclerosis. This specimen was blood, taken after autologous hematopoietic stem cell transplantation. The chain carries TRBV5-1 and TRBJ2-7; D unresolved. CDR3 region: CASSLNPDGYEQYF. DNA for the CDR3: TGCGCCAGCAGCTTGAATCCGGACGGATACGAGCAGTACTTC.